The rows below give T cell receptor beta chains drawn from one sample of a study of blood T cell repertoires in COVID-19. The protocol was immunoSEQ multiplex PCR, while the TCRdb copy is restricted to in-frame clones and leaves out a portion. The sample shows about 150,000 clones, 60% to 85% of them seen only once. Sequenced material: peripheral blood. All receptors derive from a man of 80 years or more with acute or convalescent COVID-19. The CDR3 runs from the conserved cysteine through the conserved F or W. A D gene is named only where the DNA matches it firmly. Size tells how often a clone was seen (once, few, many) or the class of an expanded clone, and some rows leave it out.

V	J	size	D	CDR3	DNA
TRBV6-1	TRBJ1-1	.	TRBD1	CASSEQGGAFF	TGTGCCAGCAGTGAACAGGGGGGAGCTTTCTTT
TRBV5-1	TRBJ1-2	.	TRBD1	CASSLGIGGAGGNYGYTF	TGCGCCAGCAGCTTGGGTATAGGGGGCGCTGGGGGAAACTATGGCTACACCTTC
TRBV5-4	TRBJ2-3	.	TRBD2	CASNPGLAADTQYF	TGTGCCAGCAACCCGGGACTAGCGGCAGATACGCAGTATTTT
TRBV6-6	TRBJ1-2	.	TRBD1	CASSPNGQGNYGYTF	TGTGCCAGCAGTCCTAACGGACAGGGGAACTATGGCTACACCTTC
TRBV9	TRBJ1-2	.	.	CASSSDRFTYGYTF	TGTGCCAGCAGCTCGGACAGATTCACCTATGGCTACACCTTC
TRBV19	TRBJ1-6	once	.	CASLNGRAYNSPLHF	TGTGCCAGCTTAAATGGGAGGGCCTATAATTCACCCCTCCACTTT
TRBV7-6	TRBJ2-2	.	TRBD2	CASSSGTRNTGELFF	TGTGCCAGCAGCTCGGGGACTAGGAACACCGGGGAGCTGTTTTTT
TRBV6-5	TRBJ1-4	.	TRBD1	CASADRGYEKLFF	TGTGCCAGCGCGGACAGGGGGTACGAAAAACTGTTTTTT
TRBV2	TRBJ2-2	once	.	CASKRASNTGELFF	TGTGCCAGCAAACGGGCTAGCAACACCGGGGAGCTGTTTTTT
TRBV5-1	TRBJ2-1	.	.	CASSLQGPAYNEQFF	TGCGCCAGCAGTTTACAGGGCCCGGCCTACAATGAGCAGTTCTTC
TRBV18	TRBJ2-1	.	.	CASSPPVGATTSYNEQFF	TGTGCCAGCTCACCACCTGTGGGGGCTACAACCTCCTACAATGAGCAGTTCTTC
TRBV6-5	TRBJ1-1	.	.	CASRGAGMNTEAFF	TGTGCAAGTCGGGGGGCAGGGATGAACACTGAAGCTTTCTTT
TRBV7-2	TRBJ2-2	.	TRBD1	CASSLRSRQGAATGELFF	TGTGCCAGCAGCTTAAGGTCCCGACAGGGGGCAGCCACCGGGGAGCTGTTTTTT
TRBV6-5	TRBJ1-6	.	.	CASSYGSNNSPLHF	TGTGCCAGCAGTTACGGCAGTAATAATTCACCCCTCCACTTT
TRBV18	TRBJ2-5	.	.	CASSQDYRGQTQYF	TGTGCCAGCTCACAGGACTACCGAGGTCAGACCCAGTACTTC
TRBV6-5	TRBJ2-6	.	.	CASSYVRSGANVLTF	TGTGCCAGCAGTTACGTGCGCTCTGGGGCCAACGTCCTGACTTTC
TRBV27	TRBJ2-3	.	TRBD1	CASSLRTGHTQYF	TGTGCCAGCAGTTTACGGACAGGCCATACGCAGTATTTT
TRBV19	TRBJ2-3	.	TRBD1	CASSYQGASTDTQYF	TGTGCCAGTAGCTATCAGGGGGCTAGCACAGATACGCAGTATTTT
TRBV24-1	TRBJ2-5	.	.	CATSQQETQYF	TGTGCCACCAGCCAGCAAGAGACCCAGTACTTC
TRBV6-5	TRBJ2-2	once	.	CAIQFGVNTGELFF	TGTGCCATCCAGTTCGGGGTGAACACCGGGGAGCTGTTTTTT
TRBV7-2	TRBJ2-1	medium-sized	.	CASSLGGFGGEQFF	TGTGCCAGCAGCTTAGGAGGATTTGGTGGTGAGCAGTTCTTC
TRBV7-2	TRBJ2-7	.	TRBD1	CASSTRGTGRQEQYF	TGTGCCAGCAGCACCAGGGGGACAGGGCGTCAAGAGCAGTACTTC